These 9 T cell receptor beta chains were sequenced from one sample in a study of T cell repertoires in cytomegalovirus infection. MiXCR, applied by TCRdb to the reads, yields one record per CDR3 protein. The data hold approximately 170,000 distinct CDR3 sequences, with under 20% observed a single time. Sequenced material: CD8+ T cells from PBMCs. The receptors derive from a human donor in good health (CMV status not recorded). Some clones in this sample may be carry-over from other donors' samples.

The chain has TRBV5-6 and TRBJ2-2; TRBD2 is a possible D gene (6 bases). V lost 4 bases to trimming and J lost 4 bases, with 8 bases between them. This CDR3 spans 13 amino acids. Germline V gene sequence: CDR1 SGHDT, CDR2 YYEEEE. This CDR3 reads CASSAGGTGELFF. In DNA form, the CDR3 reads TGTGCCAGCAGCGCCGGGGGCACCGGGGAGCTGTTTTTT.

The chain links TRBV7-6 to TRBJ2-1; the match to TRBD2 covers 10 bases. CDR1 is SGHVS, CDR2 FNYEAQ, per germline. After removal of 4 bases from V and 0 bases from J, the junction contained 12 bases not matched to a gene. CDR3 length equals 19 residues. The CDR3 DNA follows: TGTGCCAGCAGCTCCGCGCGAGACTTAGCGGGGGGCTCCTACAATGAGCAGTTCTTC. Translating it yields CASSSARDLAGGSYNEQFF. Full variable domain (outside the CDR3, taken from reference TRBV7-6 and TRBJ2-1): GAGVSQSPRYKVTKRGQDVALRCDPISGHVSLYWYRQALGQGPEFLTYFNYEAQQDKSGLPNDRFSAERPEGSISTLTIQRTEQRDSAMYRCASSSARDLAGGSYNEQFFGPGTRLTVL.

This clonotype was picked up a small number of times. The rearrangement joins TRBV24-1 to TRBJ2-1; tentative D call: TRBD2 (5 bases). Germline V gene sequence: CDR1 KGHDR, CDR2 SFDVKD. The CDR3 covers 17 residues. The V gene lost 0 bases and the J gene lost 0 bases, with 11 bases spanning the gap. CDR3 sequence reads: CATSDLGRAGSYNEQFF. The CDR3 nucleotides read TGTGCCACCAGTGATTTGGGGCGGGCCGGCTCCTACAATGAGCAGTTCTTC.

This clonotype was seen more than once but under ten times. The V gene is TRBV12-3 or TRBV12-4, the J gene TRBJ1-2; D not resolved. This CDR3 is 12 amino acids long. With 4 bases removed from V and 6 bases from J, the gap between germline ends came to 9 bases. CDR3 nucleotides: TGTGCCAGCAGTTCGAAACCCCATGGCTACACCTTC. Translating gives CASSSKPHGYTF.

The CDR3 DNA reads as TGTGCCAGCAGCGCAAGGAGGGTGTGCGGGGTCTATGGCTACACCTTC. Amino acid sequence: CASSARRVCGVYGYTF. The chain joins TRBV7-8 to TRBJ1-2; D call uncertain. The CDR3 sequence is 16 residues long. Trimming left V 5 bases short and J 4 bases short, with 20 bases between. Looked up from germline, CDR1 is SGHVS and CDR2 is FQNEAQ.

This clonotype was counted between two and nine times. The CDR3 DNA is TGTGCCAGCAGCGCTCCTACTAGCGGGAGTAGGATTGAGCAGTTCTTC. It translates to CASSAPTSGSRIEQFF. The V call is TRBV9, the J call TRBJ2-1; the match to TRBD2 covers 11 bases. J lost 9 bases, V lost 3 bases, and 11 bases had no gene match. This CDR3 contains 16 residues. The V gene's germline CDR1 is SGDLS and CDR2 YYNGEE.

This chain connects TRBV7-9 to TRBJ2-1; D is perhaps TRBD2 (7 bases). There are 15 residues in the CDR3. Germline loops: CDR1 SEHNR, CDR2 FQNEAQ (reference sequence). V gave up 2 bases and J gave up 8 bases, with 16 bases separating them. CDR3 bases: TGTGCCAGCAGCTTAAGCGCGGGGGCCTGGGATGAGCAGTTCTTC. It translates to CASSLSAGAWDEQFF.

The chain uses TRBV11-1 and TRBJ2-1, with 7 bases fitting TRBD1. This CDR3 has 13 amino acids. J was trimmed by 9 bases and V by 5 bases; bases with no gene match: 7. Germline V gene sequence: CDR1 SGHAT, CDR2 FQDESV (reference sequence). DNA for the CDR3: TGTGCCAGCAGCGTGCGACAGGGAAGTGAGCAGTTCTTC. The encoded protein is CASSVRQGSEQFF.

This clonotype came up a few times. V usage is TRBV19 and J usage is TRBJ2-1; TRBD1 matches 7 bases. The junction had 2 bases not matched to a gene; V was cut back by 5 bases and J by 4 bases. The germline V gene has CDR1 LNHDA and CDR2 SQIVND (reference sequence). The CDR3 contains 13 residues. Here the CDR3 reads CASSRDSYNEQFF. In DNA, the CDR3 is TGTGCCAGTAGTCGGGACAGTTACAATGAGCAGTTCTTC.